The 22 T cell receptor beta chains below were found in one sample sequenced in a study of T cell responses to AZD1222 COVID-19 vaccine (dated by TCRdb to about 2021). Library preparation employed the immunoSEQ multiplex PCR assay. TCRdb obtained this table from immuneACCESS and retained in-frame rearrangements with V and J assigned. These tables miss some clones; where compared with another copy, unresolved V genes account for less than half of the shortfall, and the remainder is unexplained. Here the sample has about 130,000 clones; about 87% occur a single time. The ten top clones hold around 5.6% of the sample. Sample time point, as interpreted from the label and publication: baseline before first vaccination. The input for sequencing was peripheral blood, taken on day 0 of AZD1222 vaccination. These TCRs come from an adult in good health.

This chain joins TRBV19 and TRBJ2-7; 9 positions match TRBD1. Germline values: CDR1 LNHDA, CDR2 SQIVND (reference sequence). The CDR3 extends over 15 amino acids. Unmatched junction bases numbered 7, after V lost 4 bases and J lost 3 bases. The DNA of the CDR3 is TGTGCCAGTAGTAACCGGGACAGGGACTTCTACGAGCAGTACTTC. This translates into CASSNRDRDFYEQYF. The variable domain in full, with the rest retrieved from reference TRBV19 and TRBJ2-7, is DGGITQSPKYLFRKEGQNVTLSCEQNLNHDAMYWYRQDPGQGLRLIYYSQIVNDFQKGDIAEGYSVSREKKESFPLTVTSAQKNPTAFYLCASSNRDRDFYEQYFGPGTRLTVT.

The chain couples TRBV12-3 or TRBV12-4 to TRBJ2-2; D unclear. Between the trimmed V and J ends, which lost 7 bases and 6 bases, there was a span of 9 bases. The CDR3 loop spans 12 amino acids. CDR3 bases: TGTGCCAGCACCGAGCATCCCGGGGAGCTGTTTTTT. Translated, it gives CASTEHPGELFF.

The CDR3: CASSLVVGQNTEAFF. Here the CDR3 DNA reads TGCGCCAGCAGCTTGGTAGTAGGACAGAACACTGAAGCTTTCTTT. The chain couples TRBV5-1 to TRBJ1-1; tentative D call: TRBD1 (5 bases). Per the germline V gene, CDR1 is SGHRS and CDR2 is YFSETQ. V shed 0 bases and J shed 1 base, with 10 bases lying between them. This CDR3 has 15 residues.

The chain carries TRBV18 and TRBJ1-5, with unresolved D. CDR3 length: 14 residues. The V and J ends lost 0 bases and 0 bases respectively, with 3 bases between them. The germline V gene encodes CDR1 KGHSH and CDR2 LQKENI. In DNA, the CDR3 is TGTGCCAGCTCACCACCGTATAGCAATCAGCCCCAGCATTTT. This gives the protein CASSPPYSNQPQHF.

The gene calls are TRBV2 and TRBJ2-3; possibly TRBD2 for D (7 bases). V was shortened by 6 bases and J by 3 bases, with 19 bases between the two germline ends. This CDR3 contains 16 residues. Germline assignment: CDR1 SNHLY and CDR2 FYNNEI. CDR3 sequence reads: CASSIQAGAPTDTQYF. In DNA, the CDR3 is TGTGCCAGCAGCATTCAGGCGGGGGCTCCTACAGATACGCAGTATTTT.

V is TRBV12-1 and J is TRBJ1-4; the D call of TRBD1 is as the table states it, not checked on the DNA. TRBV12-1 is a pseudogene segment. This CDR3 is built from 18 residues. CDR3 bases: TGTGCCAGCAGCTCTCTCCTTGGGGCACAAGACTTTAATGAAAAACTGTTTTTT. This encodes CASSSLLGAQDFNEKLFF.

A remark on this clone: Likely a read error: the CDR3 ends without its conserved phenylalanine or tryptophan. The limits of the CDR3 on the DNA are not certain, so only TCRdb's listed CDR3 is given. The rearrangement uses TRBV18 and TRBJ1-6; the table's D call, TRBD1, has no DNA check behind it. The CDR3 has 13 residues if both end residues are counted. CDR1 is KGHSH and CDR2 is LQKENI in the germline V gene. The CDR3 here is CASSRGQGLSIIS.

The CDR3 coding sequence is TGTGCCAGCAGCTTAGGGCAGGGAACTGAAGCTTTCTTT. It translates to CASSLGQGTEAFF. The chain is built from TRBV7-3 and TRBJ1-1, with D perhaps matching TRBD1 (5 bases). The CDR3 spans 13 residues. Trimming left V 2 bases short and J 5 bases short, with 9 bases between. CDR1 is SGHTA and CDR2 is FQGTGA in the germline V gene.

The CDR3 nucleotides are TGTGCCATCAGCGGACAGAACACTGAAGCTTTCTTT. It yields the protein CAISGQNTEAFF. The rearrangement uses TRBV10-3 and TRBJ1-1; tentative D call: TRBD1 (5 bases). Trimming shortened V by 6 bases and J by 1 base, and 6 bases separated the two germline ends. CDR3 size: 12 residues. The germline CDR1 and CDR2 sequences are ENHRY and SYGVKD.

This clone came up a few times. The rearrangement links TRBV6-4 to TRBJ2-1; D may be TRBD2 (5 bases). CDR3 length: 13 amino acids. V was clipped by 6 bases and J by 10 bases, with 16 bases between them. Per the germline V gene, CDR1 is MRHNA and CDR2 is SNTAGT. The CDR3 here is CASSLFSAAEQFF. The CDR3 nucleotides read TGTGCCAGCAGCCTTTTCTCAGCGGCGGAGCAGTTCTTC.

This clone was picked up a small number of times. The chain links TRBV5-1 to TRBJ1-1; D perhaps matches TRBD1 (6 bases). The CDR3 length is 15 residues. Trimming left V 2 bases short and J 0 bases short, with 11 bases between. Germline loops: CDR1 SGHRS, CDR2 YFSETQ. DNA of the CDR3: TGCGCCAGCAGCTTAGGACAGCCCATGAACACTGAAGCTTTCTTT. Protein sequence: CASSLGQPMNTEAFF.

The V and J genes are TRBV7-3 and TRBJ2-1, with D perhaps assigned TRBD1 or TRBD2 (5 bases each). V was shortened by 1 base and J by 4 bases, with 11 bases between the two germline ends. The length of the CDR3 is 15 residues. Germline loops: CDR1 SGHTA, CDR2 FQGTGA. The CDR3 protein is CASSLIGTGYNEQFF. CDR3 DNA sequence: TGTGCCAGCAGCTTAATTGGGACGGGTTACAATGAGCAGTTCTTC.

The chain recombines TRBV19 with TRBJ1-2; maybe TRBD1 (6 bases). The V end lost 2 bases, the J end lost 2 bases, and 12 bases lay between the germline ends. Germline V CDR1 and CDR2: LNHDA, SQIVND (reference sequence). The CDR3 length is 15 residues. CDR3 in DNA: TGTGCCAGTAGTATAAGAAGCACAGGGAACTATGGCTACACCTTC. This gives the protein CASSIRSTGNYGYTF.

The chain uses TRBV7-2 and TRBJ1-5; D is perhaps TRBD1 (6 bases). There are 15 residues in the CDR3. The V end lost 2 bases, the J end lost 0 bases, and 8 bases lay between the germline ends. CDR1 SGHTA and CDR2 FQGNSA come from the germline V gene. CDR3: CASSLTGSSNQPQHF. The CDR3 bases are TGTGCCAGCAGCTTAACAGGGAGTAGCAATCAGCCCCAGCATTTT.

CDR3 residues: CASSEGGESEAFF. The CDR3 DNA reads TGTGCCAGCAGTGAAGGAGGGGAGTCTGAAGCTTTCTTT. The chain couples TRBV2 to TRBJ1-1; possible D gene TRBD1, 5 bases. Germline V gene lookup returns CDR1 SNHLY and CDR2 FYNNEI. The germline V and J ends were trimmed by 1 base and 6 bases, with 9 bases remaining between them. This CDR3 is built from 13 residues.

The chain is built from TRBV11-2 and TRBJ2-5; 7 nucleotides agree with TRBD1. The length of the CDR3 is 14 residues. The germline V gene has CDR1 SGHAT and CDR2 FQNNGV. The V and J ends lost 5 bases and 7 bases, in that order; junction bases with no gene match: 10. The CDR3 protein is CASSPVGQWLTQYF. In DNA form, the CDR3 reads TGTGCCAGCAGCCCAGTGGGACAGTGGCTGACCCAGTACTTC.

The chain joins TRBV7-2 to TRBJ1-2; TRBD1 aligns across 8 bases. The CDR3 length is 13 residues. J gave up 5 bases and V 5 bases, and 4 bases lay outside the gene matches. CDR1 is SGHTA and CDR2 is FQGNSA in the germline V gene. In nucleotides, the CDR3 is TGTGCCAGCAGCCAGGGGGCCGGATATGGCTACACCTTC. Its protein is CASSQGAGYGYTF.

DNA for the CDR3: TGTGCCAGCAGTTTTGCCGGGGGGCGCGGCTATGGCTACACCTTC. Protein product: CASSFAGGRGYGYTF. The chain links TRBV28 to TRBJ1-2; tentative D call: TRBD1 (6 bases). CDR1 MDHEN and CDR2 SYDVKM come from the germline V gene. Trimming pared 3 bases from V and 4 bases from J, leaving 15 bases between. The CDR3 has 15 residues.

The chain joins TRBV6-2 or TRBV6-3 to TRBJ2-5; D perhaps matches TRBD1 (5 bases). Germline values: CDR1 MNHEY, CDR2 SVGEGT. This CDR3 is 14 amino acids long. The V and J ends lost 5 bases and 2 bases respectively, with 12 bases between them. CDR3 bases: TGTGCCAGCAGTCTGGACACCACACAAGAGACCCAGTACTTC. Protein: CASSLDTTQETQYF.

This clone was seen just once. This rearrangement joins TRBV7-8 to TRBJ2-7; D remains ambiguous. With 0 bases removed from V and 5 bases from J, the gap between germline ends came to 11 bases. There are 14 residues in the CDR3. CDR1 and CDR2 (germline): SGHVS, FQNEAQ. Here the CDR3 DNA reads TGTGCCAGCAGCTTAGCGGCTAGTAACCACGAGCAGTACTTC. It codes for CASSLAASNHEQYF.

This clone was seen a single time. The chain links TRBV30 to TRBJ2-7; the match to TRBD2 covers 10 bases. CDR1 and CDR2 from the germline V gene are GTSNPN and SVGIG (reference sequence). The CDR3 runs to 17 residues. The V gene end was trimmed by 1 base and the J gene end by 0 bases; junction bases not matched to a gene: 9. Here the CDR3 DNA reads TGTGCCTGGAGTGGTTTCCCCTCTAGCGGGAGCTCCTACGAGCAGTACTTC. It yields the protein CAWSGFPSSGSSYEQYF.

The V gene is TRBV5-4, the J gene TRBJ2-1; 9 bases are a match to TRBD1. CDR1 is SGHNT and CDR2 is YYREEE in the germline V gene (reference sequence). This CDR3 region has 16 residues. V was clipped by 3 bases and J by 13 bases; unmatched bases: 17. The CDR3 nucleotides are TGTGCCAGCAGCTCTACCGGGACAGGGTCGGTTGGCCCACAGTTCTTC. Translation gives CASSSTGTGSVGPQFF.